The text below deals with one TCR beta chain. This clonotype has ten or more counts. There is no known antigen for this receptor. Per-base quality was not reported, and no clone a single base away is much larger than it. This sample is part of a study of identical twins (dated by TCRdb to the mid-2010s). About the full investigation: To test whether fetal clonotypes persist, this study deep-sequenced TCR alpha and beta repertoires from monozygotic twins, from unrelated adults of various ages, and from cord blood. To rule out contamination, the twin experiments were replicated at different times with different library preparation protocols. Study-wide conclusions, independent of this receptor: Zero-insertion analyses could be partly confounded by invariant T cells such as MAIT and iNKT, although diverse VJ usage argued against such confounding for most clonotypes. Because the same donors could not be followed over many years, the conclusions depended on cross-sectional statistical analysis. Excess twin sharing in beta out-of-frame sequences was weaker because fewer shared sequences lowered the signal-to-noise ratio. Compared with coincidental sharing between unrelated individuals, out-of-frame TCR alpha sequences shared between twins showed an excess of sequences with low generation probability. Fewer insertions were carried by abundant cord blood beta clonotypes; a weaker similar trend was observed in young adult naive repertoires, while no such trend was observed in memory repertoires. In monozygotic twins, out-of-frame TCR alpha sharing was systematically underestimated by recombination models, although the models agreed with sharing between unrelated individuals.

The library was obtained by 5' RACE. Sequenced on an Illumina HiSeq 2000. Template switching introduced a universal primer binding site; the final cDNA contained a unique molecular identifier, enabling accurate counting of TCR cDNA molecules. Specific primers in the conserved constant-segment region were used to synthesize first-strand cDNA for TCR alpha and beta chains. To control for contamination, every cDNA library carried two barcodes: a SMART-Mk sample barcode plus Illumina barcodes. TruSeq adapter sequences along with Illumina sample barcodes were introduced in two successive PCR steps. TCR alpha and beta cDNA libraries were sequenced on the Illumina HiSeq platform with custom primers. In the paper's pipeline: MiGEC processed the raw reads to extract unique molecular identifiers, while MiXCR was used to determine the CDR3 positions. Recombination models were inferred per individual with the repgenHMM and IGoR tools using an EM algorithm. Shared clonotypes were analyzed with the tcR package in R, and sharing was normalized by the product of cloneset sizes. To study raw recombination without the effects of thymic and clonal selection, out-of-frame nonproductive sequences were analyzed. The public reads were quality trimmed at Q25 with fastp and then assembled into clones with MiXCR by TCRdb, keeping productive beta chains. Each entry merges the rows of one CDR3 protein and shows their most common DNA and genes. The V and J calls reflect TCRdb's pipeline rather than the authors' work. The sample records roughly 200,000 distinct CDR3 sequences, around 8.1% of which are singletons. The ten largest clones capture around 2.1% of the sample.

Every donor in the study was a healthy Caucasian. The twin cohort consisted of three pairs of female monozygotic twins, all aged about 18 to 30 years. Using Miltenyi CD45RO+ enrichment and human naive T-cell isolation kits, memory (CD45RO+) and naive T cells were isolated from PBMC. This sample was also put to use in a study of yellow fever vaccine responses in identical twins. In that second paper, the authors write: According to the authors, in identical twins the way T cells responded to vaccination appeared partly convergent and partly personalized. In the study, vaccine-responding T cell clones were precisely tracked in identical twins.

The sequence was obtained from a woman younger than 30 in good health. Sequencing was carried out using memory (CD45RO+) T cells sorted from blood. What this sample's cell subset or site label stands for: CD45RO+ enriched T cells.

The CDR3 protein sequence reads: CASSPYFSALDYGYTF. The DNA reads TGCGCCAGCAGCCCCTATTTCAGTGCCTTAGACTATGGCTACACCTTC. In this chain, TRBV4-3 is recombined with TRBJ1-2; the D segment cannot be called with confidence. Reading from cysteine to phenylalanine, the CDR3 counts 16 amino acids. The DNA shown is the 48-base CDR3, in frame from base 1. In the germline V gene, CDR1 corresponds to LGHNA and CDR2 to YSLEER. V loses 4 bases, J loses 3 bases, and the germline ends lie 18 bases apart.